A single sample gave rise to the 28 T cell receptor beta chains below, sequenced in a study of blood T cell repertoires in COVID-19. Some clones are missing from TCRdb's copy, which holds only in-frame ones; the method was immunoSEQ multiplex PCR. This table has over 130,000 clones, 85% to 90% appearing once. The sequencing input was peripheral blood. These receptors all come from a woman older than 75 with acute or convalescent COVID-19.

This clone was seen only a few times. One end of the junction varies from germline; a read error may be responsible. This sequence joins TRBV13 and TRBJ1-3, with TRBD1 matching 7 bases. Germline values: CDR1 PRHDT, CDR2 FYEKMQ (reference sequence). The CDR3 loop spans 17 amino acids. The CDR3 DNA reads TGTGCCAGCAGCCTCAAAAGATTACAGGGGACTGGGAACACCATATATTTT. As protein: CASSLKRLQGTGNTIYF.

The CDR3 spells CASSPFREAGNTIYF. The CDR3 DNA sequence: TGTGCCAGCAGCCCATTCCGGGAGGCTGGAAACACCATATATTTT. The chain combines TRBV7-9 with TRBJ1-3; D not resolved. The length of the CDR3 is 15 residues. Germline values: CDR1 SEHNR, CDR2 FQNEAQ (reference sequence). V lost 5 bases and J lost 2, with 13 bases in between. Using reference TRBV7-9 and TRBJ1-3 for the parts outside the CDR3, the full variable domain is DTGVSQNPRHKITKRGQNVTFRCDPISEHNRLYWYRQTLGQGPEFLTYFQNEAQLEKSRLLSDRFSAERPKGSFSTLEIQRTEQGDSAMYLCASSPFREAGNTIYFGEGSWLTVV.

The CDR3 here is CASSPPRRGINYNEQFF. CDR3 coding DNA: TGTGCCAGCTCACCACCGCGGCGGGGGATAAACTACAATGAGCAGTTCTTC. The chain links TRBV18 to TRBJ2-1; the match to TRBD2 covers 7 bases. The J segment lost 3 bases and the V segment lost 0 bases, leaving 8 bases of the junction unmatched. CDR1 is KGHSH, CDR2 LQKENI, per germline. The CDR3 contains 17 residues.

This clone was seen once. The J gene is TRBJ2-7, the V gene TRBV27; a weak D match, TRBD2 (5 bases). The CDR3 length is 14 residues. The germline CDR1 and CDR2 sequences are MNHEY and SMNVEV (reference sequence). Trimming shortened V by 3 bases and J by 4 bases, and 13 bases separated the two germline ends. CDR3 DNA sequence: TGTGCCAGCAGTTTGTATGGCGGCGGGTACGAGCAGTACTTC. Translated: CASSLYGGGYEQYF.

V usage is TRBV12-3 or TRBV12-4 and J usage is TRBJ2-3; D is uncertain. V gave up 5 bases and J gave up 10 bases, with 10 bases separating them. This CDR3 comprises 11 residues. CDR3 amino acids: CASSPGGAQYF. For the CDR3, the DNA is TGTGCCAGCAGTCCCGGCGGTGCGCAGTATTTT.

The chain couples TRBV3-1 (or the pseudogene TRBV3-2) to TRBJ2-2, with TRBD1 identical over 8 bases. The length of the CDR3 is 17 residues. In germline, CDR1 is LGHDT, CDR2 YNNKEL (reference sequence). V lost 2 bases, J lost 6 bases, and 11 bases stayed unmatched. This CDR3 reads CASSQRDRSGSAGELFF. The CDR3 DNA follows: TGTGCCAGCAGCCAAAGGGACAGGTCGGGAAGTGCCGGGGAGCTGTTTTTT.

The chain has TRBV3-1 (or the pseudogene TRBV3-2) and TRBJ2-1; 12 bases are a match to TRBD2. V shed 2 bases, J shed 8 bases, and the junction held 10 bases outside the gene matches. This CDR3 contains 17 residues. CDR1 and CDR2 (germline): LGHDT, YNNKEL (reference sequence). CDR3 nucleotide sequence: TGTGCCAGCAGCCAAAATTTACTAGCGGGGGGAGGTGATGAGCAGTTCTTC. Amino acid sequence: CASSQNLLAGGGDEQFF.

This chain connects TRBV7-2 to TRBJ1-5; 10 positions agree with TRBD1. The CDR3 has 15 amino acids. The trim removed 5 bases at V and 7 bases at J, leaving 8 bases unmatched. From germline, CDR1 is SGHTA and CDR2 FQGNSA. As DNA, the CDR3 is TGTGCCAGCAGCCCCACCGGGACAGGGGTACAGCCCCAGCATTTT. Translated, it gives CASSPTGTGVQPQHF.

The CDR3 reads CASSLVTGNTEAFF. CDR3 DNA: TGTGCCAGCAGCTTAGTTACCGGGAACACTGAAGCTTTCTTT. The chain combines TRBV7-8 with TRBJ1-1; D gene uncertain. Per germline, CDR1 SGHVS and CDR2 FQNEAQ. The V end lost 1 base, the J end lost 1 base, and 7 bases lay between the germline ends. This CDR3 comprises 14 residues.

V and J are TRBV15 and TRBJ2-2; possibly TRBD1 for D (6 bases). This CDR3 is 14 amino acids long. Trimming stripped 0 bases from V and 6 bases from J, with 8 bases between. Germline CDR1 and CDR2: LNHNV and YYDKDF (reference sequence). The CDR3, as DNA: TGTGCCACCAGCAGAGAGGGGACACCCGGGGAGCTGTTTTTT. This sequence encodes CATSREGTPGELFF.

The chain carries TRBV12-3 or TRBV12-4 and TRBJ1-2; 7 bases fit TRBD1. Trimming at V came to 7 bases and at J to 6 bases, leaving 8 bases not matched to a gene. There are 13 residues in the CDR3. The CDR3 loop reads CASTTTRGDGYTF. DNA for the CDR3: TGTGCCAGCACCACAACCAGGGGGGATGGCTACACCTTC.

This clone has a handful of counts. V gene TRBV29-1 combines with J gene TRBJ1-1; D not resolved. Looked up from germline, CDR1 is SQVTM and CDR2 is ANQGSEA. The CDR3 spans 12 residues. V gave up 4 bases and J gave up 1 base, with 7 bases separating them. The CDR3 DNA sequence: TGCAGCGTTGCCAGACAGAACACTGAAGCTTTCTTT. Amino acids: CSVARQNTEAFF.

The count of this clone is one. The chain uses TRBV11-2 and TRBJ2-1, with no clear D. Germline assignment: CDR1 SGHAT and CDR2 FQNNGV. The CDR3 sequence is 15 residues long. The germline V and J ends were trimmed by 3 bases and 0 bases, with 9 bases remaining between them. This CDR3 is CASSLTPSSYNEQFF. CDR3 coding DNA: TGTGCCAGCAGCTTGACTCCCTCCTCCTACAATGAGCAGTTCTTC.

DNA of the CDR3: TGTGCCAGCAGCTTAGCCCCTACAGGGGACTATGGCTACACCTTC. It encodes CASSLAPTGDYGYTF. This rearrangement joins TRBV7-6 to TRBJ1-2; 7 bases agree with TRBD1. CDR1 is SGHVS, CDR2 FNYEAQ, per germline. The J segment lost 3 bases and the V segment lost 0 bases, leaving 4 bases of the junction unmatched. The CDR3 is made up of 15 amino acids.

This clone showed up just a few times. The CDR3 region is CSVDGQGTDYGYTF. CDR3 in DNA: TGCAGCGTTGACGGGCAGGGAACCGACTATGGCTACACCTTC. V and J are TRBV29-1 and TRBJ1-2; TRBD1 might be the D (5 bases). The germline CDR1 and CDR2 sequences are SQVTM and ANQGSEA. The CDR3 has 14 residues. V lost 3 bases to trimming and J lost 3 bases, with 14 bases between them.

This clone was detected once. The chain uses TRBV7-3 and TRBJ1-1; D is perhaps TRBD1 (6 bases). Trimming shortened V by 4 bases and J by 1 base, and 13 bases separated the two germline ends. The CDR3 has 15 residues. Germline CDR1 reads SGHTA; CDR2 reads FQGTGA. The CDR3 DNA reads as TGTGCCAGCAGCTCCCAGGGGTGGGGGAACACTGAAGCTTTCTTT. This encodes CASSSQGWGNTEAFF. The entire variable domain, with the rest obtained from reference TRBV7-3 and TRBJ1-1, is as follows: GAGVSQTPSNKVTEKGKYVELRCDPISGHTALYWYRQSLGQGPEFLIYFQGTGAADDSGLPNDRFFAVRPEGSVSTLKIQRTERGDSAVYLCASSSQGWGNTEAFFGQGTRLTVV.

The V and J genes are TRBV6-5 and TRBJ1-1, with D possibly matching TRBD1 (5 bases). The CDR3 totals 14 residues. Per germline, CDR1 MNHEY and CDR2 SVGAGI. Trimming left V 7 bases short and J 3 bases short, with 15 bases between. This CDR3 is CASTLRAFDTEAFF. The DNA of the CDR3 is TGTGCCAGCACTCTCAGGGCTTTTGACACTGAAGCTTTCTTT.

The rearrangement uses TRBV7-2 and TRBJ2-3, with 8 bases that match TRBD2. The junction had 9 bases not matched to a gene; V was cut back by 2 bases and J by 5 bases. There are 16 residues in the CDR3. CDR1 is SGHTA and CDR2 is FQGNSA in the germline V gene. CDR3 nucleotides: TGTGCCAGCAGCTTAACTTACGGGGGGGCGGGAGATACGCAGTATTTT. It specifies CASSLTYGGAGDTQYF.

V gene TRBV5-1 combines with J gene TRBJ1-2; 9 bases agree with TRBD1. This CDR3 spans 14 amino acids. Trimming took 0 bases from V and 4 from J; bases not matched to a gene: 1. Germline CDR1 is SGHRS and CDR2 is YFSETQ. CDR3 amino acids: CASSLVTGGYGYTF. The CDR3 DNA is TGCGCCAGCAGCTTGGTGACAGGGGGCTATGGCTACACCTTC. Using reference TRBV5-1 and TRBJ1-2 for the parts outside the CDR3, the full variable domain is KAGVTQTPRYLIKTRGQQVTLSCSPISGHRSVSWYQQTPGQGLQFLFEYFSETQRNKGNFPGRFSGRQFSNSRSEMNVSTLELGDSALYLCASSLVTGGYGYTFGSGTRLTVV.

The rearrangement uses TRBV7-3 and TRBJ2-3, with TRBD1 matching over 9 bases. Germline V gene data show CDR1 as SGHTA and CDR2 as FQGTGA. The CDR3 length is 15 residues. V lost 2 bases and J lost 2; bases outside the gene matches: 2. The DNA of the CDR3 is TGTGCCAGCAGCTTACGACAGGGGGTCACAGATACGCAGTATTTT. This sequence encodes CASSLRQGVTDTQYF.

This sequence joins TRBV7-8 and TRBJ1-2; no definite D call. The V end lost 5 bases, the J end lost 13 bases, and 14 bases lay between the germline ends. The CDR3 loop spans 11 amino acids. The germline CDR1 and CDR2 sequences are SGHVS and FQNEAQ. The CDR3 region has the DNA TGTGCCAGCAGCCTCGACGGGGAGGGCACCTTC. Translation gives CASSLDGEGTF.

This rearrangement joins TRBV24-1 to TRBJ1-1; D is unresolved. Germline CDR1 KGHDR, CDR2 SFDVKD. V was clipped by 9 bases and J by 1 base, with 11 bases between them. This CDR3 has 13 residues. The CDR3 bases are TGTGCCACCCCAGCACGGGGGAACACTGAAGCTTTCTTT. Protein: CATPARGNTEAFF.

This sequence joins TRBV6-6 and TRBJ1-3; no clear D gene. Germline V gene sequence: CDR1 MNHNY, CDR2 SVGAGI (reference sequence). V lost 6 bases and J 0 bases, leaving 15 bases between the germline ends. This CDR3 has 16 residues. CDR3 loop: CASSRKIENSGNTIYF. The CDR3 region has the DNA TGTGCCAGCAGCCGAAAGATAGAAAACTCTGGAAACACCATATATTTT.

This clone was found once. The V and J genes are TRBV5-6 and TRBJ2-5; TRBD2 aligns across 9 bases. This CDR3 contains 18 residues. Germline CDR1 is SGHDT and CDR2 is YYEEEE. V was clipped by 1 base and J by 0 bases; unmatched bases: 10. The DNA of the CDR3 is TGTGCCAGCAGCTTGAATTTTGGCAGCGGGGGGTACCAAGAGACCCAGTACTTC. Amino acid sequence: CASSLNFGSGGYQETQYF.

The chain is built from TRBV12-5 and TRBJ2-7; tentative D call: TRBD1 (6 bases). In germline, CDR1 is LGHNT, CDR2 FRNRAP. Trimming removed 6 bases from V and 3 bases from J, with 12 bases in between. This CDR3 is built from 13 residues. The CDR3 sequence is CASGPDRIYEQYF. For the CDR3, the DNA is TGTGCTAGTGGCCCGGACAGAATCTACGAGCAGTACTTC. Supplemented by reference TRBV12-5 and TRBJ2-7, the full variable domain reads DARVTQTPRHKVTEMGQEVTMRCQPILGHNTVFWYRQTMMQGLELLAYFRNRAPLDDSGMPKDRFSAEMPDATLATLKIQPSEPRDSAVYFCASGPDRIYEQYFGPGTRLTVT.

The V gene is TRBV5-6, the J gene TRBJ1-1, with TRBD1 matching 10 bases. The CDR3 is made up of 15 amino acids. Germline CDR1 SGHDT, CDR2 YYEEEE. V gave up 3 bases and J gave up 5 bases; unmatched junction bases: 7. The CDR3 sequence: CASSSPGQGWTEAFF. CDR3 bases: TGTGCCAGCAGCTCGCCGGGACAGGGGTGGACTGAAGCTTTCTTT.

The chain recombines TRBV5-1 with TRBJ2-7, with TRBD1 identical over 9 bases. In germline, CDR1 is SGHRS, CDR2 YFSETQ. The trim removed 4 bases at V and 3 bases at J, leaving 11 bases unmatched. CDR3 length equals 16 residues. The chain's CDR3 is CASSPRGQGWGYEQYF. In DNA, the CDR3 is TGCGCCAGCAGCCCAAGAGGACAGGGGTGGGGCTACGAGCAGTACTTC.

The CDR3 sequence is CAGGVEEKLFF. CDR3 coding DNA: TGTGCCGGCGGGGTGGAGGAAAAACTGTTTTTT. V gene TRBV30 combines with J gene TRBJ1-4, with D unclear. The V end lost 8 bases, the J end lost 8 bases, and 12 bases lay between the germline ends. CDR3 length: 11 amino acids. Germline-derived CDR1 and CDR2 are GTSNPN and SVGIG (reference sequence).